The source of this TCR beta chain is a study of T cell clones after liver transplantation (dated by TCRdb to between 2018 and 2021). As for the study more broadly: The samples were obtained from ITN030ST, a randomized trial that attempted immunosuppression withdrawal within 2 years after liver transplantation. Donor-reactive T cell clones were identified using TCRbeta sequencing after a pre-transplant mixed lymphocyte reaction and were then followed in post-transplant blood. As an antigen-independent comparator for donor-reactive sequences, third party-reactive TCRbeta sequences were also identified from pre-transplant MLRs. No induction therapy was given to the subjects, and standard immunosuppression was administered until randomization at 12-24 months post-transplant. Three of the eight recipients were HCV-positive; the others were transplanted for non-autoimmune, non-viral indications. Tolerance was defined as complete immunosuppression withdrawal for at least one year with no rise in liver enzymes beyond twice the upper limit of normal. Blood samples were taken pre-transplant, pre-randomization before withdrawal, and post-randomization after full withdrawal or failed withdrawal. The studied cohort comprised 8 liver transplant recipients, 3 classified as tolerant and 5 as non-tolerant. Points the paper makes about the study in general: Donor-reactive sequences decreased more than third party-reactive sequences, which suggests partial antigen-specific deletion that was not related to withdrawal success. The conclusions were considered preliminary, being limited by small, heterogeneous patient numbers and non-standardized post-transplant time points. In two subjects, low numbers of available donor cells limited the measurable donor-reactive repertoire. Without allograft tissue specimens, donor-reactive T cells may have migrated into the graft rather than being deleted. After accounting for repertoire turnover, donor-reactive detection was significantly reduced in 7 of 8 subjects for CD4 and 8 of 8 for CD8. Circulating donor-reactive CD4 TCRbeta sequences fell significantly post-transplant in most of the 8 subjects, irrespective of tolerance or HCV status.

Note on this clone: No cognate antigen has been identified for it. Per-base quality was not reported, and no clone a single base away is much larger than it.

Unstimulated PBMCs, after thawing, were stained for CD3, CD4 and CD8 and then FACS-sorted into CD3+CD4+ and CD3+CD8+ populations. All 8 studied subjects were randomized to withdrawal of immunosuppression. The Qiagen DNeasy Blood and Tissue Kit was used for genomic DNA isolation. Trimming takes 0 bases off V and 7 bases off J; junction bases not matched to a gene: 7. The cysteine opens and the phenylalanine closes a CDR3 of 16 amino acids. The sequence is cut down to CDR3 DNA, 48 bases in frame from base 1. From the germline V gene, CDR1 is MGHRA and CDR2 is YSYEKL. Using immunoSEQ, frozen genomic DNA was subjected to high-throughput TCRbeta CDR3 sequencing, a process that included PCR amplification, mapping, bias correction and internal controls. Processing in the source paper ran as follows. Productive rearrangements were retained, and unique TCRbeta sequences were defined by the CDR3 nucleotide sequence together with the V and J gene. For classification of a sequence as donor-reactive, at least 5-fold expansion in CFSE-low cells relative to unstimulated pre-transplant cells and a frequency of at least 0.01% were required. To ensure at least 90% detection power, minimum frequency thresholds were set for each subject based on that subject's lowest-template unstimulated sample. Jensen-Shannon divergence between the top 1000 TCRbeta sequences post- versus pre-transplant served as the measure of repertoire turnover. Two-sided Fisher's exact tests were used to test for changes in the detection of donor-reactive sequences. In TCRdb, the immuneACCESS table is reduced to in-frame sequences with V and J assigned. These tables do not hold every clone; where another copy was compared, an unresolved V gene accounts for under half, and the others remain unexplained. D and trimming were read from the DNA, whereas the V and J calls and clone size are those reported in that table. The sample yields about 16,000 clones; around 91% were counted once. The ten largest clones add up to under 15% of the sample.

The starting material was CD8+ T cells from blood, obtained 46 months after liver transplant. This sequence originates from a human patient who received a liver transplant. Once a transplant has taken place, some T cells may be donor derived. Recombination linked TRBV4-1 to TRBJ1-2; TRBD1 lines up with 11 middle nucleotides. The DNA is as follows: TGCGCCAGCAGCCAAGACACCCGGGACAGGGGGTTTGGCTACACCTTC. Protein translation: CASSQDTRDRGFGYTF.